Detailed here is one TCR beta chain. Its antigen target is currently unknown. Base qualities are not at hand, and no much larger clone is one base apart. To sequence the TCRbeta CDR3 region, genomic DNA was isolated from the sorted cells. The immunoSEQ Assay was used to sequence the TCRbeta CDR3 regions. This immuneACCESS table, as held by TCRdb, lists in-frame sequences with V and J called but not all clones. Of the missing ones, under half trace to an unresolved V gene in checked studies; the others have no known cause. The sample profile shows roughly 58,000 clones; around 85% of them were found once. The top ten constitute 0.76% of the sample. This entry is derived from a study of OX40 agonist ivuxolimab in advanced cancers. Context from the whole study: Ivuxolimab was a fully human IgG2 agonistic monoclonal antibody targeting the costimulatory receptor OX40 (CD134). Intravenous ivuxolimab was administered to patients every 2 weeks at six dose levels: 0.01, 0.1, 0.3, 1.5, 3 and 10 mg/kg. Among the 50 to 55 dose-escalation patients, some 20 had hepatocellular carcinoma, roughly 15 melanoma, 9 renal cell carcinoma and 9 head and neck cancer. In the dose-escalation cohort, more than 75% of patients were male, and the mean age was roughly 60 years, with a range of roughly 20 to 80. Patients were allowed to have had prior anti-PD-1, anti-PD-L1 or anti-CTLA-4 therapy, and 40% of the dose-escalation patients had previously received checkpoint inhibitors. Three dose-escalation patients achieved partial responses, one with hepatocellular carcinoma and two with cutaneous melanoma. Peripheral TCRbeta sequencing was intended to test whether TCR sequence diversity was altered and clonal T-cell expansion was caused by ivuxolimab. The monotherapy dose-escalation portion (N ≈ 52 patients) of the phase I ivuxolimab trial is reported in the paper. What the research found in general, with its limitations: Low levels of normalized T-cell clonal expansion were also shown by some nonresponding patients. On average, CD8+ T cells showed more expanded clones than CD4+ T cells after ivuxolimab. Clonal expansion of both CD4+ and CD8+ blood T cells was observed from baseline to week 6 at doses 0.1 to 3.0 mg/kg. Antigen specificity was not determined for the clonally expanded peripheral T cells. Partial responders in the 0.1-3.0 mg/kg groups had among the lowest normalized peripheral clonal expansion, especially among CD8+ T cells.

CDR1 and CDR2, looked up from the germline V gene, are MNHNS and SASEGT. Between the V and J ends, shortened by 2 bases and 4 bases respectively, the junction contains 11 bases. The CDR3 has 14 amino acids, counting the end cysteine and phenylalanine. The DNA shown is the 42-base CDR3, in frame from base 1. The trial excluded patients who had a history of autoimmune disease or who were on systemic immunosuppression. Peripheral blood for TCR sequencing was collected from all dose cohorts at baseline, on cycle 4 day 1, and on cycle 7 day 1. Samples came from an open-label, multicenter, first-in-human phase I dose-escalation trial of ivuxolimab. Adults with locally advanced or metastatic melanoma, renal cell carcinoma, hepatocellular carcinoma or head and neck squamous cell carcinoma were enrolled in the trial. Before TCR sequencing, CD4+ T cells and CD8+ T cells were sorted from peripheral blood as separate populations.

The material sequenced was CD4+ or CD8+ T cells sorted from blood, taken in a trial of the OX40 agonist ivuxolimab. The TCR originated in an adult with an advanced solid tumor such as melanoma, head and neck, liver or kidney cancer. The sequence is built from TRBV6-1 and TRBJ1-1; the D gene is perhaps TRBD1, on 6 matching bases. The DNA sequence is as follows: TGTGCCAGCAGTGAAACAGGGTTTGCCACTGAAGCTTTCTTT. Its translation reads: CASSETGFATEAFF.